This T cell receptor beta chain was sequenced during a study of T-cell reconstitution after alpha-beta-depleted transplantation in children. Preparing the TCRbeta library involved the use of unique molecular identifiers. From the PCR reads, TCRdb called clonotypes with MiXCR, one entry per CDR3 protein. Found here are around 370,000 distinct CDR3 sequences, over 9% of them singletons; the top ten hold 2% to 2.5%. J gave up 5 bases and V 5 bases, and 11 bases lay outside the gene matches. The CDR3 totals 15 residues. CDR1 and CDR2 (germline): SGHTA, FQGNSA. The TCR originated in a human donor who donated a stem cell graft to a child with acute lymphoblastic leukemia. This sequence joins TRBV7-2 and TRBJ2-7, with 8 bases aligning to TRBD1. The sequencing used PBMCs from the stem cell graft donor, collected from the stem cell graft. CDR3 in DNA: TGTGCCAGCAGCCCGACTAGGACAGGGAGAAACGAGCAGTACTTC. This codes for CASSPTRTGRNEQYF.